Each of the 14 T cell receptor beta chains below was sequenced from the same sample in a study of control samples from healthy donors and cancer patients. Measured with immunoSEQ multiplex PCR; TCRdb has only the in-frame clones, and not every one. The sample lists 170,000 or so clones; around 89% were seen once. Sequencing was performed on blood. The receptors shown here come from a woman aged 45-59 years in good health.

This CDR3 reads CASSPSIGRGTRYGYTF. The CDR3 bases are TGCGCCAGCAGCCCCTCTATCGGGAGGGGGACTCGCTATGGCTACACCTTC. This chain uses TRBV5-1 with TRBJ1-2, with TRBD1 as a possible D gene (6 bases). The germline CDR1 and CDR2 sequences are SGHRS and YFSETQ. Trimming shortened V by 4 bases and J by 4 bases, and 23 bases separated the two germline ends. CDR3 length: 17 amino acids.

The chain employs TRBV4-2 and TRBJ2-1, with D maybe TRBD1 (5 bases). The CDR3 covers 17 residues. CDR1 is LGHNA, CDR2 YNFKEQ, per germline. Deletions cut 3 bases from V and 2 bases from J, with 17 bases between. CDR3 DNA: TGTGCCAGCAGCCACTCCGGGTCCCCAGGGCCCTACAATGAGCAGTTCTTC. The encoded protein is CASSHSGSPGPYNEQFF.

V and J are TRBV3-1 (or the pseudogene TRBV3-2) and TRBJ1-1; D possibly corresponds to TRBD1 (5 bases). The CDR3 has 11 amino acids. With 4 bases removed from V and 9 bases from J, the gap between germline ends came to 9 bases. CDR1 and CDR2 (germline): LGHDT, YNNKEL (reference sequence). Written as DNA, the CDR3 is TGTGCCAGCAGCCCGGGGGAGCAAGCTTTCTTT. Its protein is CASSPGEQAFF.

This chain uses TRBV27 with TRBJ1-2, with a tentative D call TRBD1 (5 bases). V dropped 4 bases and J dropped 4 bases, with 19 bases sitting between them. CDR1 is MNHEY and CDR2 is SMNVEV in the germline V gene (reference sequence). The CDR3 is made up of 16 amino acids. The CDR3 spells CASSSGLDKSGYGYTF. The DNA of the CDR3 is TGTGCCAGCAGTTCGGGGTTGGACAAGTCAGGCTATGGCTACACCTTC.

This clone was seen only a few times. The V gene is TRBV5-5, the J gene TRBJ1-5, with 7 nucleotides matching TRBD1. CDR1 and CDR2 (germline): SGHKS, YYEKEE (reference sequence). J gave up 4 bases and V 4 bases, and 8 bases lay outside the gene matches. The CDR3 contains 15 residues. CDR3 coding DNA: TGTGCCAGCAGCGAAGGGACAGTCACAAATCAGCCCCAGCATTTT. Its protein product is CASSEGTVTNQPQHF.

The chain couples TRBV11-2 to TRBJ1-2; D perhaps matches TRBD1 (5 bases). Germline V CDR1 and CDR2: SGHAT, FQNNGV. Trimming took 3 bases from V and 4 from J, leaving 9 bases between them. The CDR3 totals 13 residues. The CDR3 reads CASSLSGFYGYTF. The CDR3 nucleotides are TGTGCCAGCAGCTTGTCAGGGTTCTATGGCTACACCTTC.

To note about this clone: Other DNA variants within this sample encode the same CDR3. The gene calls are TRBV3-1 (or the pseudogene TRBV3-2) and TRBJ1-5, with 11 bases that match TRBD1. Germline trimming cut 8 bases from V and 7 bases from J; bases unmatched to any gene: 10. Looked up from germline, CDR1 is LGHDT and CDR2 is YNNKEL (reference sequence). The CDR3 extends over 15 amino acids. The CDR3: CASGDRGIGGQPQHF. In DNA, the CDR3 is TGTGCCAGCGGGGACAGGGGGATCGGGGGGCAGCCCCAGCATTTT.

The rearrangement joins TRBV4-2 to TRBJ2-1; D uncertain. Germline CDR1 and CDR2: LGHNA and YNFKEQ. The CDR3 is 14 amino acids. V lost 0 bases, J lost 6 bases, and 9 bases lay in between. The CDR3 is CASSQDLTFNEQFF. CDR3 sequence (DNA): TGTGCCAGCAGCCAAGATTTGACTTTCAATGAGCAGTTCTTC.

CDR3 residues: CASSLYGTLQETQYF. The DNA of the CDR3 is TGTGCCAGCAGCTTGTATGGGACCTTACAGGAGACCCAGTACTTC. The chain combines TRBV5-6 with TRBJ2-5; the D gene could be TRBD1 or TRBD2 (5 bases each). This CDR3 comprises 15 residues. Trimming removed 1 base from V and 5 bases from J, with 15 bases in between. Looked up from germline, CDR1 is SGHDT and CDR2 is YYEEEE.

This clone was observed once. This chain joins TRBV19 and TRBJ2-3; TRBD1 aligns across 7 bases. V was pared by 1 base and J by 2 bases, with 9 bases of the junction left unmatched. The CDR3 spans 17 residues. Germline V gene sequence: CDR1 LNHDA, CDR2 SQIVND (reference sequence). The CDR3 sequence is CASSIGWTGRYTDTQYF. DNA of the CDR3: TGTGCCAGTAGTATAGGTTGGACAGGACGTTACACAGATACGCAGTATTTT.

The chain carries TRBV18 and TRBJ2-5; D possibly corresponds to TRBD2 (6 bases). The CDR3 covers 16 residues. V dropped 0 bases and J dropped 3 bases, with 14 bases sitting between them. Per the germline V gene, CDR1 is KGHSH and CDR2 is LQKENI. Here the CDR3 reads CASSPPKEGIEETQYF. The CDR3 DNA follows: TGTGCCAGCTCACCACCGAAGGAGGGCATCGAAGAGACCCAGTACTTC.

J is TRBJ1-5 and V is TRBV6-5, with 9 bases that match TRBD1. Germline V gene data show CDR1 as MNHEY and CDR2 as SVGAGI. V dropped 6 bases and J dropped 7; count of bases not matched to a gene: 10. The CDR3 loop spans 15 amino acids. The CDR3 DNA reads TGTGCCAGCAGCCTCGGTGGACAGGGGTGGCAGCCCCAGCATTTT. Translating gives CASSLGGQGWQPQHF.

Notes on this clone: Other DNA sequences from this sample encode an identical CDR3 as well. The chain is built from TRBV5-4 and TRBJ2-1; tentatively, D is TRBD2 (5 bases). CDR3 length: 15 residues. Germline values: CDR1 SGHNT, CDR2 YYREEE (reference sequence). Trimming pared 0 bases from V and 0 bases from J, leaving 7 bases between. The CDR3 bases are TGTGCCAGCAGCTTGGGAGGGAGCTCCTACAATGAGCAGTTCTTC. This codes for CASSLGGSSYNEQFF.

This chain joins TRBV10-1 and TRBJ1-1; D is unresolved. The CDR3 is made up of 13 amino acids. CDR1 and CDR2 from the germline V gene are WNHNN and SYGVQD (reference sequence). V dropped 7 bases and J dropped 2 bases, with 11 bases sitting between them. The CDR3 spells CASKYLYNTEAFF. The CDR3 bases are TGCGCCAGCAAGTATCTATATAACACTGAAGCTTTCTTT.